What follows are 25 T cell receptor beta chains derived from one specimen sequenced in a study of T cell responses to AZD1222 COVID-19 vaccine. Sequencing was performed with immunoSEQ multiplex PCR; in TCRdb, only in-frame clones are kept and a portion is missing. The sample consists of some 110,000 clones, around nine tenths of them appearing once. The sequencing used peripheral blood, collected on day 0 of AZD1222 vaccination. These receptors came from an adult in good health.

This clone was detected once. CDR3 protein: CASSEFGQGTQPQHF. The CDR3 DNA is TGTGCCAGCAGTGAGTTCGGGCAGGGCACTCAGCCCCAGCATTTT. V and J are TRBV2 and TRBJ1-5, with D possibly matching TRBD1 (5 bases). V was clipped by 3 bases and J by 6 bases, with 15 bases between them. Germline V gene sequence: CDR1 SNHLY, CDR2 FYNNEI. This CDR3 is built from 15 residues.

The V and J genes are TRBV6-1 and TRBJ1-2; D uncertain. V was clipped by 2 bases and J by 6 bases, with 13 bases between them. Looked up from germline, CDR1 is MNHNS and CDR2 is SASEGT. This CDR3 is built from 14 residues. This chain's CDR3 is CASSERFGIDGYTF. As DNA, the CDR3 is TGTGCCAGCAGTGAACGGTTCGGAATTGATGGCTACACCTTC.

This clone came up many times. In DNA, the CDR3 is TGTGCCAGCAGCCCACTAGCGGGGCGATCCTACGAGCAGTACTTC. Translation: CASSPLAGRSYEQYF. The chain combines TRBV7-6 with TRBJ2-7; TRBD2 aligns across 10 bases. Germline lookup yields CDR1 SGHVS and CDR2 FNYEAQ. The CDR3 extends over 15 amino acids. With 5 bases clipped from V and 1 base from J, the junction kept 5 bases outside the gene matches. The whole variable domain, filled in from reference TRBV7-6 and TRBJ2-7, reads GAGVSQSPRYKVTKRGQDVALRCDPISGHVSLYWYRQALGQGPEFLTYFNYEAQQDKSGLPNDRFSAERPEGSISTLTIQRTEQRDSAMYRCASSPLAGRSYEQYFGPGTRLTVT.

J is TRBJ2-1 and V is TRBV7-8; tentatively, D is TRBD1 (6 bases). Germline lookup yields CDR1 SGHVS and CDR2 FQNEAQ. V was pared by 5 bases and J by 2 bases, with 16 bases between. CDR3 length: 16 residues. The CDR3 DNA reads TGTGCCAGCAGCGTCTACAGGGTACCGGCCTACAATGAGCAGTTCTTC. It yields the protein CASSVYRVPAYNEQFF.

This chain connects TRBV27 to TRBJ2-7, with D hard to call. Germline V gives CDR1 MNHEY, CDR2 SMNVEV (reference sequence). The length of the CDR3 is 13 residues. The V and J ends lost 3 bases and 2 bases respectively, with 8 bases between them. The CDR3 bases are TGTGCCAGCAGTTTGGCCAGGACCTACGAGCAGTACTTC. Encoded protein: CASSLARTYEQYF.

The CDR3 loop is CAISEYNEQFF. CDR3 sequence (DNA): TGTGCCATCAGTGAGTATAATGAGCAGTTCTTC. This sequence joins TRBV10-3 and TRBJ2-1; D is unclear. Germline CDR1 and CDR2: ENHRY and SYGVKD. Trimming left V 1 base short and J 7 bases short, with 2 bases between. The CDR3 has 11 amino acids.

The genes are TRBV6-5 and TRBJ1-2; tentative D call: TRBD1 (5 bases). Trimming left V 0 bases short and J 8 bases short, with 13 bases between. Germline CDR1 MNHEY, CDR2 SVGAGI. The CDR3 covers 14 residues. DNA of the CDR3: TGTGCCAGCAGTTACTCTTGGCAGGGCGAGGGCTACACCTTC. Its protein is CASSYSWQGEGYTF.

The chain carries TRBV25-1 and TRBJ2-3; D not certain. There are 13 residues in the CDR3. V shed 6 bases and J shed 2 bases, with 9 bases lying between them. Per germline, CDR1 MGHDK and CDR2 SYGVNS. The CDR3 DNA is TGTGCCAGCAGGCAGACCGCCACAGATACGCAGTATTTT. It specifies CASRQTATDTQYF.

V is TRBV7-3 and J is TRBJ1-1, with a weak D call TRBD1 (5 bases). CDR1 and CDR2 (germline): SGHTA, FQGTGA. The germline V and J ends were trimmed by 1 base and 5 bases, with 11 bases remaining between them. The CDR3 consists of 14 residues. CDR3 region: CASSLSGGGTEAFF. CDR3 sequence (DNA): TGTGCCAGCAGCTTAAGCGGGGGAGGGACTGAAGCTTTCTTT. The full variable domain, its missing parts supplied by reference TRBV7-3 and TRBJ1-1, is GAGVSQTPSNKVTEKGKYVELRCDPISGHTALYWYRQSLGQGPEFLIYFQGTGAADDSGLPNDRFFAVRPEGSVSTLKIQRTERGDSAVYLCASSLSGGGTEAFFGQGTRLTVV.

The count of this clone is one. The chain uses TRBV7-8 and TRBJ2-7, with TRBD2 identical over 7 bases. CDR1 SGHVS and CDR2 FQNEAQ come from the germline V gene. Trimming cost V 5 bases and J 2 bases; bases outside gene matches: 6. The CDR3 spans 14 residues. The CDR3 DNA follows: TGTGCCAGCAGCCCGAAGCGGGGTACCTACGAGCAGTACTTC. Translating gives CASSPKRGTYEQYF.

V usage is TRBV6-5 and J usage is TRBJ2-1; D is possibly TRBD1 or TRBD2 (5 bases each). With 1 base removed from V and 9 bases from J, the gap between germline ends came to 7 bases. Germline V gene data show CDR1 as MNHEY and CDR2 as SVGAGI. This CDR3 contains 12 residues. CDR3 loop: CASSYLGVEQFF. The CDR3 DNA reads as TGTGCCAGCAGTTACTTGGGGGTTGAGCAGTTCTTC.

Only one count was recorded for this clone. V is TRBV10-1 and J is TRBJ1-1, with D tentatively TRBD1 (6 bases). Per the germline V gene, CDR1 is WNHNN and CDR2 is SYGVQD (reference sequence). Trimming took off 3 bases at V and 1 base at J, with 9 bases between the two ends. The CDR3 extends over 14 amino acids. The CDR3 spells CASSDSTGNTEAFF. CDR3 nucleotides: TGCGCCAGCAGTGATTCGACAGGGAACACTGAAGCTTTCTTT.

The chain links TRBV7-2 to TRBJ1-4; tentatively, D is TRBD1 (5 bases). CDR1 and CDR2 (germline): SGHTA, FQGNSA. This CDR3 has 15 residues. With 5 bases removed from V and 8 bases from J, the gap between germline ends came to 18 bases. The CDR3 region has the DNA TGTGCCAGCAGCAATAATGGGGGGACGGGCGAAAAACTGTTTTTT. It is translated as CASSNNGGTGEKLFF.

This chain uses TRBV3-1 (or the pseudogene TRBV3-2) with TRBJ2-3; no clear D. Germline CDR1 reads LGHDT; CDR2 reads YNNKEL (reference sequence). This CDR3 is 14 amino acids long. The germline V and J ends were trimmed by 2 bases and 2 bases, with 8 bases remaining between them. The CDR3 bases are TGTGCCAGCAGCCAACAGACAAACACAGATACGCAGTATTTT. This translates into CASSQQTNTDTQYF.

V and J are TRBV25-1 and TRBJ1-4; 8 positions match TRBD1. The germline V gene encodes CDR1 MGHDK and CDR2 SYGVNS. This CDR3 is 14 amino acids long. V was pared by 4 bases and J by 8 bases, with 6 bases of the junction left unmatched. Here the CDR3 DNA reads TGTGCCAGCAGTGTACAGGGGGTAGGGGAAAAACTGTTTTTT. Its translation is CASSVQGVGEKLFF.

The chain uses TRBV7-9 and TRBJ2-5; perhaps D is TRBD1 or TRBD2 (5 bases each). Germline values: CDR1 SEHNR, CDR2 FQNEAQ (reference sequence). Trimming pared 7 bases from V and 0 bases from J, leaving 12 bases between. The CDR3 loop spans 14 amino acids. Here the CDR3 reads CASIAWGYQETQYF. The CDR3 DNA sequence: TGTGCCAGCATCGCGTGGGGGTACCAAGAGACCCAGTACTTC.

This chain joins TRBV6-6 and TRBJ1-1; 11 bases map to TRBD1. The length of the CDR3 is 14 residues. Germline-derived CDR1 and CDR2 are MNHNY and SVGAGI (reference sequence). Unmatched junction bases numbered 0, after V lost 2 bases and J lost 4 bases. CDR3 amino acids: CASSYGQGATEAFF. The DNA of the CDR3 is TGTGCCAGCAGTTACGGACAGGGGGCCACTGAAGCTTTCTTT.

This chain connects TRBV19 to TRBJ2-4, with D possibly called TRBD1 or TRBD2 (6 bases each). V lost 7 bases to trimming and J lost 3 bases, with 16 bases between them. Germline CDR1 and CDR2: LNHDA and SQIVND (reference sequence). The CDR3 contains 15 residues. CDR3 amino acids: CASKEGDNFKNIQYF. The CDR3 nucleotides read TGTGCCAGTAAGGAGGGGGACAACTTCAAAAACATTCAGTACTTC.

CDR3 in amino acids: CASSFFGVTETQYF. The CDR3 nucleotides read TGTGCCAGCAGTTTTTTCGGGGTTACGGAGACCCAGTACTTC. The chain uses TRBV27 and TRBJ2-5; tentative D call: TRBD2 (5 bases). This CDR3 spans 14 amino acids. Germline CDR1 MNHEY, CDR2 SMNVEV (reference sequence). Trimming left V 3 bases short and J 5 bases short, with 13 bases between.

This clone was found once. The chain employs TRBV11-3 and TRBJ2-1; TRBD1 is a possible D gene (6 bases). The CDR3 is 16 amino acids. The ends were cut back, 1 base at V and 1 base at J, with 11 bases in the middle. Germline V gives CDR1 SGHNT, CDR2 YENEEA. CDR3 coding DNA: TGTGCCAGCAGCTTAGGGGGACACCGATCCTACAATGAGCAGTTCTTC. Translation gives CASSLGGHRSYNEQFF.

This clone has only one observation. The gene calls are TRBV7-6 and TRBJ1-6; D not certain. V lost 2 bases to trimming and J lost 5 bases, with 10 bases between them. The CDR3 is 15 amino acids. Germline CDR1 SGHVS, CDR2 FNYEAQ. CDR3 in DNA: TGTGCCAGCAGCTTATCCGGAGGAGATAATTCACCCCTCCACTTT. Translating gives CASSLSGGDNSPLHF.

In DNA form, the CDR3 reads TGTGCCAGCAGTTACGGCGGGACAGGGTCCTACGAGCAGTACTTC. Its translation: CASSYGGTGSYEQYF. The chain uses TRBV6-2 or TRBV6-3 and TRBJ2-7; 9 positions match TRBD1. Germline V gene data show CDR1 as MNHEY and CDR2 as SVGEGT. The CDR3 length is 15 residues. V was clipped by 2 bases and J by 1 base; unmatched bases: 3.

The chain's CDR3 is CASSGISGNTIYF. The CDR3 nucleotides read TGTGCCAGCAGCGGGATCTCTGGAAACACCATATATTTT. The chain uses TRBV9 and TRBJ1-3, with D uncertain. Germline assignment: CDR1 SGDLS and CDR2 YYNGEE. The CDR3 sequence is 13 residues long. Trimming removed 3 bases from V and 0 bases from J, with 4 bases in between.

This clone was found once. This chain connects TRBV4-1 to TRBJ2-2; maybe TRBD2 (7 bases). Germline lookup yields CDR1 MGHRA and CDR2 YSYEKL. This CDR3 has 15 amino acids. Trimming stripped 8 bases from V and 6 bases from J, with 19 bases between. The CDR3 bases are TGCGCCAGCGGAGGGAGTGGGGGGGCCCCCGGGGAGCTGTTTTTT. Amino acid sequence: CASGGSGGAPGELFF.

This clone occurred a few times. CDR3 coding DNA: TGTGCCAGCAGCTCAGGGGCAGGGCTAGCCAAAAACATTCAGTACTTC. Translating it yields CASSSGAGLAKNIQYF. This rearrangement joins TRBV7-9 to TRBJ2-4, with TRBD1 as a possible D gene (6 bases). Trimming removed 4 bases from V and 0 bases from J, with 13 bases in between. In germline, CDR1 is SEHNR, CDR2 FQNEAQ (reference sequence). This CDR3 spans 16 amino acids.